Described below is a single TCR beta chain sequence and its context. Its antigen is currently not known. Nothing much larger sits one base from this clone, and base qualities are not available. The sample is drawn from a study of tumor and adjacent non-tumor tissue in lung cancer (dated by TCRdb to the late 2010s). With regard to the full study: By cancer type, the cohort comprised 11 to 12 adenocarcinoma patients, 2 squamous cell carcinoma patients and 1 small cell lung cancer patient. Among the approximately 15 patients, ages ranged from about 31 to 80 years, roughly ten were men and 5 were women, and disease was TNM stage I to III. The study compared bulk TCRbeta repertoires from lung tumor tissue and matched distant non-tumor lung tissue of about 16 lung cancer patients. TCRbeta CDR3 sequencing was performed on about 30 paired specimens, with one tumor sample and one normal lung sample collected per patient. A total of fewer than 150 million productive TCRbeta reads were generated by sequencing, corresponding to an average of about 4.17 million reads per sample.

Bulk unsorted tissue served as the source for RNA extraction, and RNA quality was assessed using a NanoDrop ND-1000 and an Agilent 2100. Donors were newly diagnosed lung cancer patients admitted for thoracic surgery in China between August and November 2014, without prior chemotherapy. The study excluded patients who had received radiotherapy or chemotherapy before or who had another cancer at the same time. Surgical tissue pieces of roughly 1-2 cm3 were preserved in RNAlater solution and were kept at -80 degrees C until use. The method behind the library was multiplex PCR. Sequencer: Illumina HiSeq 2500. TCRbeta libraries were constructed through three rounds of nested PCR with primers (Table S4) according to protocols adapted from ARM-PCR. PCR products of 200-500 bp were gel-excised and purified with the QIAquick gel extraction kit before sequencing. The original methods were these. Trimmomatic was used to clean the reads, FLASH was used to merge the reads into complete CDR3 sequences, and MiTCR was used to assign the reads to V(D)J germline segments. Clonal diversity was calculated as the inverse Simpson's index using VDJtools. Productive reads were defined as in-frame sequences without a premature stop codon. Using fastp at Q25 and MiXCR, TCRdb reprocessed the public reads and kept productive beta chains. Each record represents a unique CDR3 protein, reported with the most common genes and DNA among its rows. TCRdb, not the original authors, processed these V and J calls. This sample holds 120,000 or so distinct CDR3 sequences; around three fifths were observed only once. The top ten hold roughly 13% of the sample.

Trimming at the junction amounts to 6 bases on V and 1 base on J, and the germline ends lie 9 bases apart. CDR3 length: 12 amino acids, cysteine to phenylalanine. Only the CDR3 part of the read is kept: 36 bases, read in frame from the first base. Sequences SQVTM (CDR1) and ANQGSEA (CDR2) are obtained from the germline V gene. General study outcomes and caveats: The methods do not name the sequencing platform or mention unique molecular identifiers. Because peripheral blood was not sequenced, the blood TCRbeta repertoires of the lung cancer patients in the study went unexamined. Significantly higher TCR diversity (inverse Simpson) was observed in tumor tissue than in normal lung tissue (roughly 390 vs 170, P = 0.0075, Mann-Whitney U test). The cohort had only roughly 16 patients, and the authors noted that larger samples and more detailed clinical data are needed. The top 100 clones accounted for a significantly larger cumulative portion of the repertoire in normal lung than in tumor tissue. TCR diversity was significantly higher in younger patients, and greater tumor TCR diversity was associated with shorter overall survival and shorter disease-free survival.

The clonotype originates from a man younger than 40 with non-small cell lung cancer. The V gene is TRBV29-1 and the J gene is TRBJ1-1; too little of a D gene remains to name it. Material for sequencing was lung tumor tissue. The CDR3 reads CSVREPNTEAFF. The nucleotide sequence is given as TGCAGCGTCCGGGAGCCGAACACTGAAGCTTTCTTT.